These T cell receptor beta chains were read from a single sample in a study of blood T cells in healthy people across ages. Using its own MiXCR run on the 5' RACE reads, TCRdb lists one record per CDR3 protein. Of nearly 800,000 distinct CDR3 sequences detected, 56% appear once; the ten largest clones hold 20% to 30%. The material sequenced was blood. The receptor source for this set is a man between 40 and 49 years old in good health. Each CDR3 is given with its conserved first and last residue. A D gene is named only where the DNA matches it firmly. Some rows mark clone size as missing; the rest say once, few, many or name a class of expanded clone.

CDR3nt: TGTGCCAGCAGTCTCCCGGGACAGGGAAAAGCGACCCAGTACTTC
CDR3aa: CASSLPGQGKATQYF
d_gene: TRBD1
j_gene: TRBJ2-5
abundance: .
v_gene: TRBV28

CDR3nt: TGTGCCAGCAGTCCCCCTGAATCTACGCAGTATTTT
CDR3aa: CASSPPESTQYF
d_gene: .
j_gene: TRBJ2-3
abundance: few
v_gene: TRBV12-3/TRBV12-4

CDR3nt: TGTGCCAGCAGCTTAATGAGGAATTCACCCCTCCACTTT
CDR3aa: CASSLMRNSPLHF
d_gene: .
j_gene: TRBJ1-6
abundance: many
v_gene: TRBV7-3

CDR3nt: TGTGCCAGCAGCTCCCAGACGGGGGTGAAGACCCAGTACTTC
CDR3aa: CASSSQTGVKTQYF
d_gene: .
j_gene: TRBJ2-5
abundance: .
v_gene: TRBV7-2

CDR3nt: TGTGCCAGCAGCCACAGGGGACAGTCTGAAAAACTGTTTTTT
CDR3aa: CASSHRGQSEKLFF
d_gene: TRBD1
j_gene: TRBJ1-4
abundance: few
v_gene: TRBV7-8

CDR3nt: TGTGTCATCAGGGGGACTAGCGGGGACAATGAGCAGTTCTTC
CDR3aa: CVIRGTSGDNEQFF
d_gene: TRBD2
j_gene: TRBJ2-1
abundance: .
v_gene: TRBV10-3

CDR3nt: TGTGCCAGCAGCTTCCAACTAGCGGAAACAACCTACGAGCAGTACTTC
CDR3aa: CASSFQLAETTYEQYF
d_gene: TRBD2
j_gene: TRBJ2-7
abundance: few
v_gene: TRBV7-6

CDR3nt: TGTGCCAGCAGTTGGGGGACGTCCTTGGGCTACACCTTC
CDR3aa: CASSWGTSLGYTF
d_gene: .
j_gene: TRBJ1-2
abundance: .
v_gene: TRBV6-5

CDR3nt: TGTGCCAGCAGCCCTAGCTGGGGGGGCGAGCAAGAGACCCAGTACTTC
CDR3aa: CASSPSWGGEQETQYF
d_gene: .
j_gene: TRBJ2-5
abundance: .
v_gene: TRBV7-2

CDR3nt: TGCGCCAGCAGCCAAGTAAGGGACCCCACCGGCGGGGAGCTGTTTTTT
CDR3aa: CASSQVRDPTGGELFF
d_gene: .
j_gene: TRBJ2-2
abundance: .
v_gene: TRBV4-3

CDR3nt: TGCAGCGGCGGGAGGTCCAATGAGCAGTTCTTC
CDR3aa: CSGGRSNEQFF
d_gene: TRBD2
j_gene: TRBJ2-1
abundance: .
v_gene: TRBV29-1

CDR3nt: TGTGCCAGCAGCCGAGGCGAGGTCGTAAACATTCAGTACTTC
CDR3aa: CASSRGEVVNIQYF
d_gene: .
j_gene: TRBJ2-4
abundance: .
v_gene: TRBV7-2

CDR3nt: TGTGCCAGCAGCTTAAAAGGAGCGGGGAACACAGATACGCAGTATTTT
CDR3aa: CASSLKGAGNTDTQYF
d_gene: TRBD2
j_gene: TRBJ2-3
abundance: .
v_gene: TRBV7-9

CDR3nt: TGTGCCAGCAACTTACAGGGCTCGACTGAAGCTTTCTTT
CDR3aa: CASNLQGSTEAFF
d_gene: .
j_gene: TRBJ1-1
abundance: many
v_gene: TRBV6-2/TRBV6-3

CDR3nt: TGCGCCAGCAGCACCGGGACAGGGGGCGGTTCCTATAATTCACCCCTCCACTTT
CDR3aa: CASSTGTGGGSYNSPLHF
d_gene: TRBD1
j_gene: TRBJ1-6
abundance: .
v_gene: TRBV5-1

CDR3nt: TGTGCCAGCAGTGAAACCGCAGGGGGTGGCTACACCTTC
CDR3aa: CASSETAGGGYTF
d_gene: TRBD1
j_gene: TRBJ1-2
abundance: .
v_gene: TRBV6-4

CDR3nt: TGTGCCAGCAGTTACCGGGGATCTGAGCAGTTCTTC
CDR3aa: CASSYRGSEQFF
d_gene: .
j_gene: TRBJ2-1
abundance: .
v_gene: TRBV6-6

CDR3nt: TGTGCCATCAGTGATCAGGGAGGTAGGAGCAATGAGCAGTTCTTC
CDR3aa: CAISDQGGRSNEQFF
d_gene: .
j_gene: TRBJ2-1
abundance: .
v_gene: TRBV10-3

CDR3nt: TGTGCCAGCAGCCAAGATCGAGGGAGGACATCGAGCAACTATGGCTACACCTTC
CDR3aa: CASSQDRGRTSSNYGYTF
d_gene: .
j_gene: TRBJ1-2
abundance: .
v_gene: TRBV4-2

CDR3nt: TGTGCCACCTCCGGGGGAGGGTGGACCCAGTACTTC
CDR3aa: CATSGGGWTQYF
d_gene: TRBD2
j_gene: TRBJ2-5
abundance: few
v_gene: TRBV24-1

CDR3nt: TGTGCCAGCAGCCTACCTCCGCTGGCGGGACGGGACGAGCAGTACTTC
CDR3aa: CASSLPPLAGRDEQYF
d_gene: .
j_gene: TRBJ2-7
abundance: .
v_gene: TRBV6-6

CDR3nt: TGCAGTGCTAGAGGCTCGGGGGGGGTTGGGGAGTACTTC
CDR3aa: CSARGSGGVGEYF
d_gene: TRBD2
j_gene: TRBJ2-4
abundance: .
v_gene: TRBV20-1

CDR3nt: TGTGCCAGCAGCCAAGGGGTCCGGACAGGGGCTTCACCCCTCCACTTT
CDR3aa: CASSQGVRTGASPLHF
d_gene: TRBD1
j_gene: TRBJ1-6
abundance: .
v_gene: TRBV3-1

CDR3nt: TGTGCCAGCAGCGCAGACAGGGTTCAGTACTTC
CDR3aa: CASSADRVQYF
d_gene: TRBD1
j_gene: TRBJ2-7
abundance: .
v_gene: TRBV5-5

CDR3nt: TGTGCCAGCAGCTTAGACGCCCATGAGAGAGAGACCCAGTACTTC
CDR3aa: CASSLDAHERETQYF
d_gene: .
j_gene: TRBJ2-5
abundance: few
v_gene: TRBV7-2

CDR3nt: TGTGCCAGCAGCGTCGGCGGGACATTGGGAGAGACCCAGTACTTC
CDR3aa: CASSVGGTLGETQYF
d_gene: .
j_gene: TRBJ2-5
abundance: .
v_gene: TRBV9

CDR3nt: TGCGCCAGCAGCTTGGGGTCCCTAGCGGAGGGTACCCAGTACTTC
CDR3aa: CASSLGSLAEGTQYF
d_gene: TRBD2
j_gene: TRBJ2-7
abundance: .
v_gene: TRBV5-1

CDR3nt: TGTGCCAGCAGTTTTGATAGCGGAAGCAATGAGCAGTTCTTC
CDR3aa: CASSFDSGSNEQFF
d_gene: .
j_gene: TRBJ2-1
abundance: .
v_gene: TRBV27

CDR3nt: TGTGCCAGCAGCTTGTACGGACTAGCGGGGGGTGGAGATACGCAGTATTTT
CDR3aa: CASSLYGLAGGGDTQYF
d_gene: TRBD2
j_gene: TRBJ2-3
abundance: .
v_gene: TRBV7-3

CDR3nt: TGTGCCACCAGCAGAGCTCCCGGAGGGACAGGGGGAAGGCAAGAGACCCAGTACTTC
CDR3aa: CATSRAPGGTGGRQETQYF
d_gene: TRBD1
j_gene: TRBJ2-5
abundance: .
v_gene: TRBV15

CDR3nt: TGTGCCAGCAGTTCCGGGGGGGCCACAGATACGCAGTATTTT
CDR3aa: CASSSGGATDTQYF
d_gene: TRBD2
j_gene: TRBJ2-3
abundance: few
v_gene: TRBV27

CDR3nt: TGCGCCAGCAGCTCATCACACACGAAAACTTCCTACGAGCAGTACTTC
CDR3aa: CASSSSHTKTSYEQYF
d_gene: .
j_gene: TRBJ2-7
abundance: .
v_gene: TRBV5-1

CDR3nt: TGCAGTGCCCCCGAGGTCGGACAGGGAAGTTTTGAGCAGTTCTTC
CDR3aa: CSAPEVGQGSFEQFF
d_gene: TRBD1
j_gene: TRBJ2-1
abundance: .
v_gene: TRBV20-1

CDR3nt: TGCGCCAGCAGGAGACTAGCGCTAGCCTACAATGAGCAGTTCTTC
CDR3aa: CASRRLALAYNEQFF
d_gene: TRBD2
j_gene: TRBJ2-1
abundance: .
v_gene: TRBV10-2

CDR3nt: TGCAGCGTTGCCTTGTCAGCTAACTATGGCTACACCTTC
CDR3aa: CSVALSANYGYTF
d_gene: .
j_gene: TRBJ1-2
abundance: .
v_gene: TRBV29-1

CDR3nt: TGTGCCAGCAGCGTAGACGGCGGAGGGGGCGTCCAAGAGACCCAGTACTTC
CDR3aa: CASSVDGGGGVQETQYF
d_gene: .
j_gene: TRBJ2-5
abundance: .
v_gene: TRBV9

CDR3nt: TGCGCCAGCAGCCAAGAGGGTCATGAGCCCCAGCATTTT
CDR3aa: CASSQEGHEPQHF
d_gene: .
j_gene: TRBJ1-5
abundance: few
v_gene: TRBV4-1

CDR3nt: TGTGCCAGCAGCTCATATAGCGGGGTGGCAGATACGCAGTATTTT
CDR3aa: CASSSYSGVADTQYF
d_gene: TRBD2
j_gene: TRBJ2-3
abundance: few
v_gene: TRBV7-2

CDR3nt: TGTGCCAGCAGCCTTAACAGTGGGGAGACCCAGTACTTC
CDR3aa: CASSLNSGETQYF
d_gene: .
j_gene: TRBJ2-5
abundance: .
v_gene: TRBV12-3/TRBV12-4

CDR3nt: TGTGCCAGCAGCTGGGTGGAGTTGGCGGAGCAGTACTTC
CDR3aa: CASSWVELAEQYF
d_gene: .
j_gene: TRBJ2-7
abundance: few
v_gene: TRBV7-2

CDR3nt: TGTGCCAGCAGCCAAGACTGGTCCGGGGAGCTGTTTTTT
CDR3aa: CASSQDWSGELFF
d_gene: .
j_gene: TRBJ2-2
abundance: .
v_gene: TRBV14

CDR3nt: TGTGCCAGCAGCTTACCGGGACAGGGGAGAAGTTCCTACGAGCAGTACTTC
CDR3aa: CASSLPGQGRSSYEQYF
d_gene: TRBD1
j_gene: TRBJ2-7
abundance: once
v_gene: TRBV7-8

CDR3nt: TGTGCCAGCAGTGCTCTCCCGGGAAGCTCCTACAATGAGCAGTTCTTC
CDR3aa: CASSALPGSSYNEQFF
d_gene: .
j_gene: TRBJ2-1
abundance: few
v_gene: TRBV6-1

CDR3nt: TGCGCCAGCAGCTTGGGGGGGACTAGAGAAGAGACCCAGTACTTC
CDR3aa: CASSLGGTREETQYF
d_gene: TRBD2
j_gene: TRBJ2-5
abundance: .
v_gene: TRBV5-1

CDR3nt: TGCAGTGCTAGTACCGGGATGAACACTGAAGCTTTCTTT
CDR3aa: CSASTGMNTEAFF
d_gene: .
j_gene: TRBJ1-1
abundance: .
v_gene: TRBV20-1

CDR3nt: TGTGCCACCAGGACAGGGACCCACCGAAGGGGGTACTCCTACAATGAGCAGTTCTTC
CDR3aa: CATRTGTHRRGYSYNEQFF
d_gene: TRBD1
j_gene: TRBJ2-1
abundance: few
v_gene: TRBV28

CDR3nt: TGTGCCAGCAGCCAAGGCGGGACCGCTGAGACCCAGTACTTC
CDR3aa: CASSQGGTAETQYF
d_gene: .
j_gene: TRBJ2-5
abundance: .
v_gene: TRBV14

CDR3nt: TGCGCCGGCAGCATCGGGACAGGGCAGCGGGGGAGCTCCTACAATGAGCAGTTCTTC
CDR3aa: CAGSIGTGQRGSSYNEQFF
d_gene: .
j_gene: TRBJ2-1
abundance: .
v_gene: TRBV5-1

CDR3nt: TGCAGCGGATTGGGGGGAGGCAAAAACATTCAGTACTTC
CDR3aa: CSGLGGGKNIQYF
d_gene: .
j_gene: TRBJ2-4
abundance: few
v_gene: TRBV20-1

CDR3nt: TGTGCCAGCAGCCTCTTCGCGGGGGGCACAGATACGCAGTATTTT
CDR3aa: CASSLFAGGTDTQYF
d_gene: TRBD2
j_gene: TRBJ2-3
abundance: .
v_gene: TRBV4-2

CDR3nt: TGCGCCAGCAGCCAAGAAGGACTCAGGACTGAAGCTTTCTTT
CDR3aa: CASSQEGLRTEAFF
d_gene: .
j_gene: TRBJ1-1
abundance: .
v_gene: TRBV4-1

CDR3nt: TGTGCCAGCAGTTACTCCCTCGCCACGGGACAGGGGACAGATACGCAGTATTTT
CDR3aa: CASSYSLATGQGTDTQYF
d_gene: TRBD1
j_gene: TRBJ2-3
abundance: .
v_gene: TRBV6-5

CDR3nt: TGTGCCAGCAGCGTAGATGGTCAGGGACAGCAGACAGATACGCAGTATTTT
CDR3aa: CASSVDGQGQQTDTQYF
d_gene: TRBD1
j_gene: TRBJ2-3
abundance: .
v_gene: TRBV9

CDR3nt: TGCGCCAGCAGCCAAGAAAACAGGGTCGTAAAACTGTTTTTT
CDR3aa: CASSQENRVVKLFF
d_gene: .
j_gene: TRBJ1-4
abundance: .
v_gene: TRBV4-3

CDR3nt: TGTGCCAGCAATCCACAGGGGTCCTACAATGAGCAGTTCTTC
CDR3aa: CASNPQGSYNEQFF
d_gene: TRBD1
j_gene: TRBJ2-1
abundance: .
v_gene: TRBV12-3/TRBV12-4